This T cell receptor beta chain was found in a study of CD8 T cells in ankylosing spondylitis (dated by TCRdb to 2016 to 2017). Looking at the study overall: To find TCR variants linked to disease, the study profiled T cell receptor beta repertoires in ankylosing spondylitis patients and healthy donors. The full study cohort was made up of over 20 ankylosing spondylitis patients and roughly 100 healthy donors. Peripheral blood samples were taken, and synovial fluid was additionally collected from ankylosing spondylitis patients.

TCRdb records Illumina HiSeq 2500 as the sequencer. Quantitative 5'-RACE with molecular barcodes was the method used to prepare the TCR beta libraries. The authors' pipeline ran thus. Disease-linked TCR variants were identified with a new computational method built on a probabilistic model of VDJ rearrangement. Through fastp at Q25 and MiXCR, TCRdb rebuilt clones from the public reads, retaining in-frame beta chains. Each CDR3 protein appears once, grouped with its most common genes and DNA. These V and J calls derive from TCRdb rather than the authors' analysis. Here the sample has 150,000 to 200,000 distinct CDR3 sequences; 10% to 15% occur a single time. The ten top clones hold approximately 10% of the sample. This clonotype appeared many times. The antigen it recognizes is unknown. Base qualities are not recorded, but no much larger clone differs from it by a single base. The paper's findings and limits, for the study overall: The disease-linked clones were reported to be significantly enriched in matched synovial fluid samples from ankylosing spondylitis patients. The disease-linked clones had a CD8+ phenotype and were found at relatively low frequencies in peripheral blood. Blood from ankylosing spondylitis patients appeared to be characterized by a TCR beta motif composed of under 10 highly homologous amino acid variants. Some TCR beta motif variants had previously been reported in synovial fluid and blood of reactive arthritis patients, which suggested common disease-initiation mechanisms.

The CDR3 numbers 14 residues from cysteine through phenylalanine. The only DNA kept is the CDR3, 42 bases in frame from the first base. According to the germline V gene (reference sequence), CDR1 reads SGHKS and CDR2 reads YYEKEE. V is shortened by 2 bases, J by 5 bases, and the region joining them spans 11 bases. Here the chain combines TRBV5-5 and TRBJ1-5, with the D gene call left open. This clonotype was sampled from a female donor with ankylosing spondylitis or in good health (not recorded which). Sequenced material: blood, either unsorted or a sorted T cell fraction (not recorded which). Here is the DNA: TGTGCCAGCAGCTTAGGGTTGATGGATCAGCCCCAGCATTTT. This encodes CASSLGLMDQPQHF.